The 28 T cell receptor beta chains given below trace back to one sample, sequenced in a study of T cell clonotyping in hematopoietic cell transplantation. Regarding time point: recipient sample about 28 days before transplant, after cytoreduction. Sequenced by immunoSEQ multiplex PCR; TCRdb stores in-frame clones only, minus some. The data contain roughly 5,700 clones, more than 75% of them singletons. This specimen was peripheral blood mononuclear cells, taken before stem cell transplant. Receptors originate from a woman in her fifties or sixties with acute myeloid leukemia. Some clones in this sample may be carry-over from other donors' samples.

The chain recombines TRBV19 with TRBJ1-5, with D possibly being TRBD1 (6 bases). Trimming left V 4 bases short and J 3 bases short, with 10 bases between. The CDR3 length is 14 residues. From germline, CDR1 is LNHDA and CDR2 SQIVND (reference sequence). In DNA form, the CDR3 reads TGTGCCAGTAGTACTTACAGGGACAATCAGCCCCAGCATTTT. This gives the protein CASSTYRDNQPQHF.

The gene calls are TRBV7-2 and TRBJ2-7; possible D gene TRBD1, 5 bases. The CDR3 extends over 13 amino acids. V shed 5 bases and J shed 5 bases, with 13 bases lying between them. The germline CDR1 and CDR2 sequences are SGHTA and FQGNSA. CDR3 region: CASSAPGWNEQYF. CDR3 DNA: TGTGCCAGCAGCGCCCCAGGGTGGAACGAGCAGTACTTC.

The rearrangement joins TRBV27 to TRBJ2-1, with 9 bases identical to TRBD2. This CDR3 has 15 residues. Germline CDR1 is MNHEY and CDR2 is SMNVEV (reference sequence). Trimming cost V 7 bases and J 6 bases; bases outside gene matches: 10. The CDR3 DNA follows: TGTGCCAGCAACAGGGCTAGCGGGATTGGCAATGAGCAGTTCTTC. This translates into CASNRASGIGNEQFF.

This clone is a singleton in its sample. The chain joins TRBV4-3 to TRBJ2-1; 10 bases line up with TRBD2. Trimming removed 0 bases from V and 7 bases from J; junction bases left unmatched: 3. The CDR3 covers 15 residues. CDR1 is LGHNA, CDR2 YSLEER, per germline. The CDR3 bases are TGCGCCAGCAGCCAAGATAGCGGGAGGTGGAATGAGCAGTTCTTC. It yields the protein CASSQDSGRWNEQFF.

This rearrangement joins TRBV29-1 to TRBJ1-2; D unresolved. V was clipped by 4 bases and J by 8 bases, with 17 bases between them. CDR3 length equals 13 residues. Germline assignment: CDR1 SQVTM and CDR2 ANQGSEA. As DNA, the CDR3 is TGCAGCGTTGTGGGGAGCAGCTATGACGGCTACACCTTC. Its protein is CSVVGSSYDGYTF.

The CDR3 reads CASSSSPISYNEQFF. The CDR3 nucleotides are TGTGCCAGCAGTTCTTCTCCAATCTCCTACAATGAGCAGTTCTTC. The V and J genes are TRBV7-2 and TRBJ2-1; D uncertain. Per the germline V gene, CDR1 is SGHTA and CDR2 is FQGNSA. Between the trimmed V and J ends, which lost 6 bases and 0 bases, there was a span of 12 bases. There are 15 residues in the CDR3.

This chain's CDR3 is CASSPTGGPNQPQHF. In DNA, the CDR3 is TGTGCCAGCAGTCCGACAGGGGGCCCGAATCAGCCCCAGCATTTT. The rearrangement uses TRBV27 and TRBJ1-5; 10 bases align to TRBD1. V gave up 5 bases and J gave up 4 bases; unmatched junction bases: 5. The CDR3 is 15 amino acids. The germline V gene encodes CDR1 MNHEY and CDR2 SMNVEV (reference sequence).

The chain employs TRBV7-9 and TRBJ2-2; no reliable D call. The CDR3 extends over 12 amino acids. Trimming took off 5 bases at V and 7 bases at J, with 8 bases between the two ends. The germline V gene encodes CDR1 SEHNR and CDR2 FQNEAQ (reference sequence). CDR3 DNA sequence: TGTGCCAGCAGCCTTGATGTCGGGGAGCTGTTTTTT. It translates to CASSLDVGELFF.

The chain recombines TRBV15 with TRBJ1-4; a possible D gene is TRBD1 (6 bases). The CDR3 contains 14 residues. Germline CDR1 is LNHNV and CDR2 is YYDKDF (reference sequence). The V end lost 3 bases, the J end lost 8 bases, and 13 bases lay between the germline ends. CDR3 residues: CATSRGAGREKLFF. DNA of the CDR3: TGTGCCACCAGCAGGGGGGCAGGTCGGGAAAAACTGTTTTTT.

This chain joins TRBV7-6 and TRBJ2-7; the match to TRBD2 covers 8 bases. The germline V gene has CDR1 SGHVS and CDR2 FNYEAQ. This CDR3 has 13 amino acids. The J segment lost 4 bases and the V segment lost 5 bases, leaving 4 bases of the junction unmatched. In DNA, the CDR3 is TGTGCCAGCAGCAAAACTAGCGGATACGAGCAGTACTTC. It codes for CASSKTSGYEQYF.

The DNA for the CDR3 is TGTGCCTGGGCGGGCCAGGAAAATCAGCCCCAGCATTTT. This translates into CAWAGQENQPQHF. The V call is TRBV30, the J call TRBJ1-5; no firm D call. Germline lookup yields CDR1 GTSNPN and CDR2 SVGIG (reference sequence). The CDR3 runs 13 residues. Trimming took off 5 bases at V and 4 bases at J, with 12 bases between the two ends.

The CDR3 protein is CASSPGILDYGYTF. As DNA, the CDR3 is TGTGCCAGCAGCCCAGGGATCCTTGACTATGGCTACACCTTC. The rearrangement links TRBV4-2 to TRBJ1-2; TRBD1 is a possible D gene (5 bases). Germline-derived CDR1 and CDR2 are LGHNA and YNFKEQ. V was trimmed by 4 bases and J by 3 bases, leaving 12 bases between them. This CDR3 contains 14 residues.

The chain joins TRBV7-6 to TRBJ2-7, with D perhaps matching TRBD2 (5 bases). The CDR3 has 11 amino acids. V lost 4 bases and J 7 bases, leaving 8 bases between the germline ends. The germline gives CDR1 SGHVS, CDR2 FNYEAQ. The CDR3 loop is CASSSGMEQYF. Here the CDR3 DNA reads TGTGCCAGCAGCTCCGGGATGGAGCAGTACTTC.

This clone was seen a few times. The V call is TRBV2, the J call TRBJ1-5; D may be TRBD1 (5 bases). In germline, CDR1 is SNHLY, CDR2 FYNNEI. V was shortened by 6 bases and J by 4 bases, with 10 bases between the two germline ends. The CDR3 is 13 residues long. In nucleotides, the CDR3 is TGTGCCAGCAGCCGACAGAGTAATCAGCCCCAGCATTTT. Translation gives CASSRQSNQPQHF.

The rearrangement links TRBV6-1 to TRBJ1-1; D not certain. Germline V lookup: CDR1 MNHNS, CDR2 SASEGT. The V end lost 6 bases, the J end lost 1 base, and 9 bases lay between the germline ends. The CDR3 is 13 amino acids. The CDR3 coding sequence is TGTGCCAGCAGAGGGCGGGCGAACACTGAAGCTTTCTTT. Its translation: CASRGRANTEAFF.

The V gene is TRBV19, the J gene TRBJ2-3; D may match TRBD1 or TRBD2 (6 bases each). This CDR3 has 14 amino acids. CDR1 and CDR2 from the germline V gene are LNHDA and SQIVND (reference sequence). Trimming took off 1 base at V and 6 bases at J, with 11 bases between the two ends. CDR3 protein: CASSIAGGGDTQYF. The CDR3 DNA is TGTGCCAGTAGTATAGCCGGGGGCGGCGATACGCAGTATTTT.

This chain joins TRBV5-1 and TRBJ2-2; D might be TRBD1 (6 bases). Germline lookup yields CDR1 SGHRS and CDR2 YFSETQ. The V and J ends lost 6 bases and 6 bases respectively, with 15 bases between them. The CDR3 sequence is 14 residues long. CDR3 residues: CASKEGTPAGELFF. The CDR3 DNA reads as TGCGCCAGCAAGGAAGGGACACCAGCCGGGGAGCTGTTTTTT.

This chain joins TRBV11-2 and TRBJ1-2; 8 bases are shared with TRBD1. Per germline, CDR1 SGHAT and CDR2 FQNNGV. There are 14 residues in the CDR3. J gave up 1 base and V 5 bases, and 3 bases lay outside the gene matches. CDR3 DNA sequence: TGTGCCAGCAGCAGCACAGGGGGTAACTATGGCTACACCTTC. Encoded protein: CASSSTGGNYGYTF.

The chain joins TRBV25-1 to TRBJ2-1, with D tentatively TRBD1 (5 bases). Germline CDR1 and CDR2: MGHDK and SYGVNS. Trimming cost V 0 bases and J 2 bases, with 5 bases left between them. The CDR3 covers 14 residues. CDR3 region: CASSEYRAYNEQFF. In DNA form, the CDR3 reads TGTGCCAGCAGTGAATACAGGGCCTACAATGAGCAGTTCTTC. The full variable domain, its missing parts supplied by reference TRBV25-1 and TRBJ2-1, is EADIYQTPRYLVIGTGKKITLECSQTMGHDKMYWYQQDPGMELHLIHYSYGVNSTEKGDLSSESTVSRIRTEHFPLTLESARPSHTSQYLCASSEYRAYNEQFFGPGTRLTVL.

The CDR3: CATSRDLAKQYF. The CDR3 bases are TGTGCCACCAGCAGAGATTTAGCCAAGCAGTACTTC. The gene calls are TRBV15 and TRBJ2-7; D remains ambiguous. The germline V gene has CDR1 LNHNV and CDR2 YYDKDF (reference sequence). The CDR3 loop spans 12 amino acids. Trimming took off 0 bases at V and 8 bases at J, with 8 bases between the two ends. The variable domain in full, completed from reference TRBV15 and TRBJ2-7, reads DAMVIQNPRYQVTQFGKPVTLSCSQTLNHNVMYWYQQKSSQAPKLLFHYYDKDFNNEADTPDNFQSRRPNTSFCFLDIRSPGLGDTAMYLCATSRDLAKQYFGPGTRLTVT.

The chain combines TRBV5-4 with TRBJ1-2; 7 bases agree with TRBD1. V shed 0 bases and J 6 bases; nucleotides not matched to a gene: 11. The CDR3 has 16 amino acids. Germline values: CDR1 SGHNT, CDR2 YYREEE (reference sequence). CDR3 nucleotides: TGTGCCAGCAGCTTGGGGCAGGGGGTCGCTCTAGATGGCTACACCTTC. It translates to CASSLGQGVALDGYTF. Full variable domain (missing parts from reference TRBV5-4 and TRBJ1-2): ETGVTQSPTHLIKTRGQQVTLRCSSQSGHNTVSWYQQALGQGPQFIFQYYREEENGRGNFPPRFSGLQFPNYSSELNVNALELDDSALYLCASSLGQGVALDGYTFGSGTRLTVV.

The V gene is TRBV28, the J gene TRBJ1-5; the D gene is possibly TRBD1 (6 bases). The V end was cut by 4 bases, the J end by 2 bases, with 9 bases between. CDR1 and CDR2 from the germline V gene are MDHEN and SYDVKM. CDR3 length: 14 residues. CDR3 DNA: TGTGCCAGCAGTTCTTCAGGGGGCAATCAGCCCCAGCATTTT. Translation: CASSSSGGNQPQHF.

The chain employs TRBV6-1 and TRBJ2-7, with 7 positions matching TRBD1. This CDR3 comprises 13 residues. Per the germline V gene, CDR1 is MNHNS and CDR2 is SASEGT. The trim removed 6 bases at V and 5 bases at J, leaving 7 bases unmatched. The CDR3 sequence: CASRNRGANEQYF. As DNA, the CDR3 is TGTGCCAGCAGAAACAGGGGTGCGAACGAGCAGTACTTC.

Comment on this clone: Other DNA sequences from this sample encode an identical CDR3 as well. The chain recombines TRBV11-2 with TRBJ2-1; the D gene is possibly TRBD2 (6 bases). The germline V gene encodes CDR1 SGHAT and CDR2 FQNNGV. The CDR3 covers 14 residues. V shed 0 bases and J shed 7 bases, with 10 bases lying between them. The CDR3 here is CASSLDRRGNEQFF. CDR3 sequence (DNA): TGTGCCAGCAGCTTAGATCGGCGGGGTAATGAGCAGTTCTTC.

J is TRBJ2-5 and V is TRBV2; D is tentatively TRBD1 or TRBD2 (5 bases each). V shed 7 bases and J shed 10 bases, with 13 bases lying between them. The CDR3 contains 11 residues. Per germline, CDR1 SNHLY and CDR2 FYNNEI. The CDR3 here is CASKQGVDQYF. CDR3 DNA sequence: TGTGCCAGCAAGCAGGGAGTAGACCAGTACTTC.

The chain is built from TRBV4-2 and TRBJ1-3; possible D gene TRBD1, 6 bases. Germline loops: CDR1 LGHNA, CDR2 YNFKEQ. The V end lost 4 bases, the J end lost 4 bases, and 14 bases lay between the germline ends. The CDR3 is 15 amino acids. CDR3 nucleotides: TGTGCCAGCAGCCCCGCGCGGGGGCACGGAAACACCATATATTTT. Amino acid sequence: CASSPARGHGNTIYF.

This chain connects TRBV6-5 to TRBJ2-5; the D gene is possibly TRBD2 (6 bases). The CDR3 contains 16 residues. CDR1 MNHEY and CDR2 SVGAGI come from the germline V gene. With 0 bases removed from V and 5 bases from J, the gap between germline ends came to 16 bases. CDR3 in DNA: TGTGCCAGCAGTTACTCATCTGGGGCGGGGTGGGAGACCCAGTACTTC. Translating it yields CASSYSSGAGWETQYF.

This CDR3 is CAISVGSNSPLHF. The CDR3 DNA reads as TGTGCCATCAGTGTAGGCAGCAATTCACCCCTCCACTTT. The chain couples TRBV10-3 to TRBJ1-6; no clear D. Germline V gene lookup returns CDR1 ENHRY and CDR2 SYGVKD. The CDR3 sequence is 13 residues long. Deletions cut 4 bases from V and 7 bases from J, with 8 bases between.